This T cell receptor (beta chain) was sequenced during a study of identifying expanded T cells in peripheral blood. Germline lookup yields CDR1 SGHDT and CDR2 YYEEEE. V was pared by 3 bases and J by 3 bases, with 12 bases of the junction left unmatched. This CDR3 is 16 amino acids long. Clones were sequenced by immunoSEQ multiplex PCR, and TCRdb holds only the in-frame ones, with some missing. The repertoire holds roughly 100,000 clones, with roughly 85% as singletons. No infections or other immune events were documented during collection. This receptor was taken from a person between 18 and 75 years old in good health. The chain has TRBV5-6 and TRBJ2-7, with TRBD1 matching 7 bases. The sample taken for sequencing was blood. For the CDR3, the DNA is TGTGCCAGCAGCTCTGGTATCGCAGGGGGTATCTACGAGCAGTACTTC. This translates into CASSSGIAGGIYEQYF.